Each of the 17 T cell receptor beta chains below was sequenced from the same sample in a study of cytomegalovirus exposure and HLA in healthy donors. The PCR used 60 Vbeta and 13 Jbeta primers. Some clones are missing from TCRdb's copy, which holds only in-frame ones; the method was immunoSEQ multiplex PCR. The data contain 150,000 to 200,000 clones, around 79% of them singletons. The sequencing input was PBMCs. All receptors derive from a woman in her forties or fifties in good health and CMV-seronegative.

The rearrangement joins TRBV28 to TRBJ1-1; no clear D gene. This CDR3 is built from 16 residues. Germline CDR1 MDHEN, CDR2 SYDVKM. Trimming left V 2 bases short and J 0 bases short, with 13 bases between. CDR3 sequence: CASSLPLSIMNTEAFF. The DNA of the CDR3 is TGTGCCAGCAGTTTACCCCTTAGTATCATGAACACTGAAGCTTTCTTT.

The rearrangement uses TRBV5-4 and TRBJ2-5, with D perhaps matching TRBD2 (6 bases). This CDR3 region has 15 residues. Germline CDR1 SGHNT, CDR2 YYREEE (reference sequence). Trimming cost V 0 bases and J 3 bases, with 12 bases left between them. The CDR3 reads CASSLGPGEEETQYF. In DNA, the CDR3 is TGTGCCAGCAGCTTGGGTCCGGGGGAAGAAGAGACCCAGTACTTC. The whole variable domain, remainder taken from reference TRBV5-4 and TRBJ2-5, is ETGVTQSPTHLIKTRGQQVTLRCSSQSGHNTVSWYQQALGQGPQFIFQYYREEENGRGNFPPRFSGLQFPNYSSELNVNALELDDSALYLCASSLGPGEEETQYFGPGTRLLVL.

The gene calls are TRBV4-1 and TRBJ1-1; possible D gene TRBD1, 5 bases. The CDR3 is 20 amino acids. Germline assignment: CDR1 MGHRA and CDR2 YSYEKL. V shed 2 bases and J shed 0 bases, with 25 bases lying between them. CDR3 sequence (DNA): TGCGCCAGCAGCCAAATTCCGGGGGTGCGGCGTTCTTGGTTGAACACTGAAGCTTTCTTT. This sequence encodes CASSQIPGVRRSWLNTEAFF.

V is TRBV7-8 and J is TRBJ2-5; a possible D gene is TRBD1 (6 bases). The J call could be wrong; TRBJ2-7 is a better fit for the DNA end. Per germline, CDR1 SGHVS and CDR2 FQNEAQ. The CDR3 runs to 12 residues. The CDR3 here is CASTHRAYEQYF. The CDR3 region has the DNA TGTGCCAGCACCCACAGGGCCTACGAGCAGTACTTC.

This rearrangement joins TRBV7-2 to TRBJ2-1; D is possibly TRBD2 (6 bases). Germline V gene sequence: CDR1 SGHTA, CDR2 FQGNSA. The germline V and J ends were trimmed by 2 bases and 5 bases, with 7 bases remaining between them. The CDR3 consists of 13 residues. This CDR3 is CASSLQRDNEQFF. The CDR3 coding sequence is TGTGCCAGCAGCTTACAGCGGGACAATGAGCAGTTCTTC.

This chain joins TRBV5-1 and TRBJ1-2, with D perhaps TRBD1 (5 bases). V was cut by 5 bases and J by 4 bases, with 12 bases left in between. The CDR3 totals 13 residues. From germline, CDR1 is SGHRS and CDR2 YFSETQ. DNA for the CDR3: TGCGCCAGCAGACACGACAGAATCTATGGCTACACCTTC. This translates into CASRHDRIYGYTF. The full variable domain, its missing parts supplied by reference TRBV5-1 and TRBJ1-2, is KAGVTQTPRYLIKTRGQQVTLSCSPISGHRSVSWYQQTPGQGLQFLFEYFSETQRNKGNFPGRFSGRQFSNSRSEMNVSTLELGDSALYLCASRHDRIYGYTFGSGTRLTVV.

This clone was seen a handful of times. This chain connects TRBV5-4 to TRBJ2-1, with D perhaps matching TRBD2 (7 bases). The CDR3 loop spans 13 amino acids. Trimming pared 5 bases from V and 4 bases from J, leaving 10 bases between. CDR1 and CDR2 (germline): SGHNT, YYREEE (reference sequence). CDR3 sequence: CASREGGYNEQFF. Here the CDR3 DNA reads TGTGCCAGCAGGGAGGGGGGGTACAATGAGCAGTTCTTC.

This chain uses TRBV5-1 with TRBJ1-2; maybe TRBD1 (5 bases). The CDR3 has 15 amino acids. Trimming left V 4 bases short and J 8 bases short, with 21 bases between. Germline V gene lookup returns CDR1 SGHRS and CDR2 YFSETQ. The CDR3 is CASSLGPEGGPGYTF. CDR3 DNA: TGCGCCAGCAGCCTGGGACCCGAGGGAGGGCCCGGCTACACCTTC.

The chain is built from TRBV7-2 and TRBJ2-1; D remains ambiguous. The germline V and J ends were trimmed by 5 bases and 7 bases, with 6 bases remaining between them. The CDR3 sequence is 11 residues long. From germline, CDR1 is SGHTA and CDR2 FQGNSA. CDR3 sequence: CASSPRNEQFF. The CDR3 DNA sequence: TGTGCCAGCAGCCCCCGGAATGAGCAGTTCTTC.

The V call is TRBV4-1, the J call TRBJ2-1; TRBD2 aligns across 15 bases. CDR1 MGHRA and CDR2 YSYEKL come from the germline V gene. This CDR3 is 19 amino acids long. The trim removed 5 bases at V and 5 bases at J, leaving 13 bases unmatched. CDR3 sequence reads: CASSSPPGLAGGRDNEQFF. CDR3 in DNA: TGCGCCAGCAGCTCCCCGCCCGGACTAGCGGGGGGGCGGGACAATGAGCAGTTCTTC.

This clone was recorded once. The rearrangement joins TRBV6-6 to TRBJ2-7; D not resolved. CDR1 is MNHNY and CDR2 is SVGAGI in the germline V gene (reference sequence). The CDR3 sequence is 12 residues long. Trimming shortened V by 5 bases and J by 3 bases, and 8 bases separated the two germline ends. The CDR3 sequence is CASSPSSYEQYF. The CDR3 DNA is TGTGCCAGCAGTCCCTCGAGCTACGAGCAGTACTTC.

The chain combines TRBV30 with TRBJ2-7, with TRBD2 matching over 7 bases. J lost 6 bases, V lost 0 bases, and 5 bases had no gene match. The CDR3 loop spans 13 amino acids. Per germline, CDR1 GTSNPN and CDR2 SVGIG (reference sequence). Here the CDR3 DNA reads TGTGCCTGGAGTGTAATTTCGGGGGGCGAGCAGTACTTC. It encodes CAWSVISGGEQYF.

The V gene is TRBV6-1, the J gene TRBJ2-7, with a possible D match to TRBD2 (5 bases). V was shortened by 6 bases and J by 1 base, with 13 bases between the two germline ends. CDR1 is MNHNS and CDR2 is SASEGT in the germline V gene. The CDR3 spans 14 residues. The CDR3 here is CASSRTVQSYEQYF. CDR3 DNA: TGTGCCAGCAGCCGGACTGTTCAATCCTACGAGCAGTACTTC.

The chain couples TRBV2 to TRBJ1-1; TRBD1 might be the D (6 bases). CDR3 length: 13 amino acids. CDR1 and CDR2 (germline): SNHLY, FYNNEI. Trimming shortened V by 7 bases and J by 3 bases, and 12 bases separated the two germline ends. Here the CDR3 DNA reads TGTGCCAGCATGGTGGGGGCGGACACTGAAGCTTTCTTT. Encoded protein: CASMVGADTEAFF.

This CDR3 is CASSPGTIVFYEQYF. The CDR3 DNA is TGTGCCAGCAGCCCTGGTACTATCGTGTTCTACGAGCAGTACTTC. V usage is TRBV6-5 and J usage is TRBJ2-7; no firm D call. Trimming left V 6 bases short and J 3 bases short, with 18 bases between. The CDR3 consists of 15 residues. In germline, CDR1 is MNHEY, CDR2 SVGAGI.

The CDR3 region is CASSFYRVGELFF. The CDR3 DNA sequence: TGTGCCAGCAGTTTTTACAGGGTCGGGGAGCTGTTTTTT. This chain uses TRBV28 with TRBJ2-2, with D tentatively TRBD1 (6 bases). Trimming stripped 3 bases from V and 7 bases from J, with 9 bases between. The CDR3 sequence is 13 residues long. The germline V gene has CDR1 MDHEN and CDR2 SYDVKM.

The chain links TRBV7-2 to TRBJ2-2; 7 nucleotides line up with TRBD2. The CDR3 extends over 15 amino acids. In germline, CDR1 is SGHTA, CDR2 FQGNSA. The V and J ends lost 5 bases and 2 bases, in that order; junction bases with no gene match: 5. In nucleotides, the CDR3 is TGTGCCAGCAGCCCTGGGGGGGGTAACACCGGGGAGCTGTTTTTT. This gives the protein CASSPGGGNTGELFF.